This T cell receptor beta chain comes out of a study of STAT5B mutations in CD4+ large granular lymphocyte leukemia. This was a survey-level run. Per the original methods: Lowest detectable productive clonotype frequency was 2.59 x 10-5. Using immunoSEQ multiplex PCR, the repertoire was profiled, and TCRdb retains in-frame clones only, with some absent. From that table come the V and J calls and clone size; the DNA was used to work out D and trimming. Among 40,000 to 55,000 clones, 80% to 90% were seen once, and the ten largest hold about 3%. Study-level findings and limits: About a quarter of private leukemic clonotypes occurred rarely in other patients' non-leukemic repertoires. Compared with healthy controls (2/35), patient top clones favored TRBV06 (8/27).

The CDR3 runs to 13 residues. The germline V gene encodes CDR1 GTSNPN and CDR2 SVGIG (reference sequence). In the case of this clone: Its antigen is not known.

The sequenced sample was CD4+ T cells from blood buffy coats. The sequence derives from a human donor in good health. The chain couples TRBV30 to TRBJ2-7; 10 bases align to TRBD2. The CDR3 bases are TGTGCTGGCGGGGCTAGCGGGAGATCCGAGCAGTACTTC. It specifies CAGGASGRSEQYF.